Below, 16 T cell receptor beta chains from the same sample are listed, as sequenced in a study of blood T cells in healthy people across ages. Primers used in a second PCR of roughly 6 to 11 cycles were a sample-barcoded 5' primer and a J-beta primer mix. TCRdb redid the calling of the 5' RACE reads with MiXCR, one entry per CDR3 protein. The sample lists around 990,000 distinct CDR3 sequences; 35% to 40% were seen once. The sequencing input was blood. The receptor source for this set is a young man in good health.

The V gene is TRBV6-5, the J gene TRBJ2-3; D may be TRBD1 (6 bases). The germline V gene encodes CDR1 MNHEY and CDR2 SVGAGI. CDR3 length equals 13 residues. V gave up 6 bases and J gave up 3 bases, with 10 bases separating them. CDR3 protein: CASRRTETDTQYF. The CDR3 nucleotides read TGTGCCAGCAGACGGACAGAGACAGATACGCAGTATTTT.

The gene calls are TRBV12-3 or TRBV12-4 and TRBJ2-5; D perhaps matches TRBD1 (5 bases). The V gene lost 1 base and the J gene lost 5 bases, with 11 bases spanning the gap. CDR3 length: 14 residues. CDR3 loop: CASSLDQQGETQYF. The CDR3 DNA is TGTGCCAGCAGTTTAGACCAGCAGGGTGAGACCCAGTACTTC.

This clonotype has just a few counts. This chain links TRBV18 with TRBJ1-5; D uncertain. The length of the CDR3 is 15 residues. Germline CDR1 and CDR2: KGHSH and LQKENI. Between the trimmed V and J ends, which lost 3 bases and 0 bases, there was a span of 9 bases. CDR3 nucleotides: TGTGCCAGCTCACCCGGGGTTTATAGCAATCAGCCCCAGCATTTT. It yields the protein CASSPGVYSNQPQHF.

This clonotype was picked up a small number of times. J is TRBJ1-2 and V is TRBV20-1; 8 bases align to TRBD1. The CDR3 totals 15 residues. Looked up from germline, CDR1 is DFQATT and CDR2 is SNEGSKA (reference sequence). With 4 bases clipped from V and 2 bases from J, the junction kept 9 bases outside the gene matches. This CDR3 is CSAKARGLLNYGYTF. The CDR3, as DNA: TGCAGTGCTAAAGCCAGGGGGCTGCTCAACTATGGCTACACCTTC.

The chain uses TRBV30 and TRBJ1-5; the match to TRBD1 covers 8 bases. Per germline, CDR1 GTSNPN and CDR2 SVGIG (reference sequence). V lost 5 bases to trimming and J lost 3 bases; unmatched junction nucleotides: 3. The CDR3 covers 13 residues. The CDR3 DNA sequence: TGTGCCTGGGCAGGGGGCAACAATCAGCCCCAGCATTTT. Translated: CAWAGGNNQPQHF.

The CDR3 sequence is CASSSTSTGTGTQYF. CDR3 bases: TGTGCCAGCAGCTCTACTAGTACCGGGACGGGGACGCAGTATTTT. The V and J genes are TRBV5-5 and TRBJ2-3, with D possibly called TRBD1 or TRBD2 (5 bases each). CDR1 SGHKS and CDR2 YYEKEE come from the germline V gene (reference sequence). V was clipped by 3 bases and J by 9 bases, with 20 bases between them. This CDR3 contains 15 residues.

The genes are TRBV10-3 and TRBJ2-5; weak D call: TRBD1 (5 bases). The ends were cut back, 6 bases at V and 11 bases at J, with 16 bases in the middle. Germline V CDR1 and CDR2: ENHRY, SYGVKD. The CDR3 has 12 residues. This CDR3 reads CAISYQGNEQYF. In DNA, the CDR3 is TGTGCCATCAGCTACCAGGGTAATGAGCAGTACTTC.

With respect to this clonotype: A much larger clonotype is one base distant, so this may be a read error. The gene calls are TRBV10-3 and TRBJ2-1, with TRBD2 matching 8 bases. The CDR3 loop spans 14 amino acids. Germline assignment: CDR1 ENHRY and CDR2 SYGVKD. Here the CDR3 DNA reads TGTGCCACCAGTGAGTCGCGGGGGGCTAATGAGCAGTTCTTC. It translates to CATSESRGANEQFF.

The chain couples TRBV6-1 to TRBJ1-4, with D perhaps TRBD1 (5 bases). With 10 bases removed from V and 5 bases from J, the gap between germline ends came to 17 bases. CDR1 is MNHNS, CDR2 SASEGT, per germline. The length of the CDR3 is 14 residues. The CDR3 sequence is CAIGEVGANEKLFF. CDR3 coding DNA: TGTGCCATCGGGGAAGTCGGGGCCAATGAAAAACTGTTTTTT.

There are many counts of this clonotype. The rearrangement joins TRBV5-1 to TRBJ2-1; D is undetermined. The germline CDR1 and CDR2 sequences are SGHRS and YFSETQ. This CDR3 comprises 15 residues. V was pared by 0 bases and J by 0 bases, with 7 bases between. The CDR3, as DNA: TGCGCCAGCAGCTTGGTGGCTAGCTCCTACAATGAGCAGTTCTTC. Translation gives CASSLVASSYNEQFF.

The DNA of the CDR3 is TGTGCCAGCAGCCCACCAGGGGGCCGGACTAATGAAAAACTGTTTTTT. It codes for CASSPPGGRTNEKLFF. The V gene is TRBV7-9, the J gene TRBJ1-4; the match to TRBD1 covers 8 bases. Trimming removed 5 bases from V and 2 bases from J; junction bases left unmatched: 7. Germline CDR1 SEHNR, CDR2 FQNEAQ (reference sequence). CDR3 length: 16 amino acids. Variable domain in full (rest from reference TRBV7-9 and TRBJ1-4): DTGVSQNPRHKITKRGQNVTFRCDPISEHNRLYWYRQTLGQGPEFLTYFQNEAQLEKSRLLSDRFSAERPKGSFSTLEIQRTEQGDSAMYLCASSPPGGRTNEKLFFGSGTQLSVL.

V usage is TRBV9 and J usage is TRBJ2-3; D tentatively fits TRBD1 or TRBD2 (6 bases each). Germline values: CDR1 SGDLS, CDR2 YYNGEE. The CDR3 spans 13 residues. V was shortened by 6 bases and J by 5 bases, with 13 bases between the two germline ends. As DNA, the CDR3 is TGTGCCAGCACCTCGGGGGCGGGAGATACGCAGTATTTT. Amino acid sequence: CASTSGAGDTQYF.

This sequence joins TRBV27 and TRBJ2-1, with TRBD1 as a possible D gene (6 bases). Between the trimmed V and J ends, which lost 0 bases and 4 bases, there was a span of 10 bases. CDR1 and CDR2 (germline): MNHEY, SMNVEV (reference sequence). This CDR3 has 15 residues. Here the CDR3 DNA reads TGTGCCAGCAGTTTATCGACGGACAGTTACAATGAGCAGTTCTTC. As protein: CASSLSTDSYNEQFF.

This clonotype came up a few times. The rearrangement links TRBV12-3 or TRBV12-4 to TRBJ1-2; 8 bases align to TRBD1. V lost 3 bases, J lost 8 bases, and 8 bases stayed unmatched. CDR3 length: 14 residues. CDR3 in DNA: TGTGCCAGCAGTTTGCCCCAGGGGGCGGGAGGCTACACCTTC. It is translated as CASSLPQGAGGYTF.

This chain links TRBV28 with TRBJ2-3, with 9 bases lining up with TRBD2. CDR3 length: 17 amino acids. CDR1 and CDR2 (germline): MDHEN, SYDVKM. The J segment lost 1 base and the V segment lost 4 bases, leaving 9 bases of the junction unmatched. CDR3 DNA sequence: TGTGCCAGCAGTTATTACTCGGCTAGCGGGGGCACAGATACGCAGTATTTT. Amino acids: CASSYYSASGGTDTQYF. The full variable domain, in which reference TRBV28 and TRBJ2-3 provide the parts outside the CDR3, is DVKVTQSSRYLVKRTGEKVFLECVQDMDHENMFWYRQDPGLGLRLIYFSYDVKMKEKGDIPEGYSVSREKKERFSLILESASTNQTSMYLCASSYYSASGGTDTQYFGPGTRLTVL.

J is TRBJ1-4 and V is TRBV6-6; D remains ambiguous. V lost 5 bases to trimming and J lost 8 bases, with 6 bases between them. Looked up from germline, CDR1 is MNHNY and CDR2 is SVGAGI (reference sequence). The CDR3 loop spans 11 amino acids. For the CDR3, the DNA is TGTGCCAGCAGTAAGGAAGAAAAACTGTTTTTT. This encodes CASSKEEKLFF.